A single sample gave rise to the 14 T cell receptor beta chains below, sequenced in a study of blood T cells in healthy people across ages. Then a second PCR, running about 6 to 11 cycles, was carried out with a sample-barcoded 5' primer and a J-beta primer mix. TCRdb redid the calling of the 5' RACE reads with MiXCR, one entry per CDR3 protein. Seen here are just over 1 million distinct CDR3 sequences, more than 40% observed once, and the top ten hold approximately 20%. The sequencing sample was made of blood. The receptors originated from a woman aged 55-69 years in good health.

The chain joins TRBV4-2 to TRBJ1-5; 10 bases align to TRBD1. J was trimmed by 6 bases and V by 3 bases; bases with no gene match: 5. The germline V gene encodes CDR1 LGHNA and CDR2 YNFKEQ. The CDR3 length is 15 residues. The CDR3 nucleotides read TGTGCCAGCAGCCACACCCGGACAGGGGGTCAGCCCCAGCATTTT. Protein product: CASSHTRTGGQPQHF.

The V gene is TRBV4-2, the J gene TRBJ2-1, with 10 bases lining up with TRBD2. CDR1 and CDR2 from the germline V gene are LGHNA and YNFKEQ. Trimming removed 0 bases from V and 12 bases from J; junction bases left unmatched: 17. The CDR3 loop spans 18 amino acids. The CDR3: CASSQDWGAGGPGSVQFF. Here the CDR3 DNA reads TGTGCCAGCAGCCAAGATTGGGGAGCGGGAGGGCCAGGAAGTGTGCAGTTCTTC.

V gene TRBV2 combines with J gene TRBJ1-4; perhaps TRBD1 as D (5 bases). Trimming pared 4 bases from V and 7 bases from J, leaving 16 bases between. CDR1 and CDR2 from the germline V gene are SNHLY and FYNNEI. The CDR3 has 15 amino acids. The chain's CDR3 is CASSVDRGYIEKLFF. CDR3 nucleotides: TGTGCCAGCAGTGTCGACAGAGGGTACATTGAAAAACTGTTTTTT.

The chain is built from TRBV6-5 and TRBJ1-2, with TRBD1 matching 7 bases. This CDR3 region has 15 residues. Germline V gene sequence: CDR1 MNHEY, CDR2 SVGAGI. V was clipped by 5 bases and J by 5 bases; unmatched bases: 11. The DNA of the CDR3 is TGTGCCAGCAGTCTCGACCTGGGACAGCTTTATGGCTACACCTTC. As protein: CASSLDLGQLYGYTF.

Here the CDR3 reads CSAFADRGTRQFF. CDR3 nucleotides: TGCAGTGCTTTCGCGGACAGGGGGACTAGACAGTTCTTC. The genes are TRBV20-1 and TRBJ2-1, with 10 bases fitting TRBD1. The trim removed 5 bases at V and 13 bases at J, leaving 11 bases unmatched. The length of the CDR3 is 13 residues. Germline CDR1 reads DFQATT; CDR2 reads SNEGSKA (reference sequence).

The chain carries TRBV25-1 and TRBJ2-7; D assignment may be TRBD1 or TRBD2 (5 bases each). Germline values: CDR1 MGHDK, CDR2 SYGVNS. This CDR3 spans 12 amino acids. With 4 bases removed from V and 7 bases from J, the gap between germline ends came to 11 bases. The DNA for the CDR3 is TGTGCCAGCAGTGTCGGGGCTCGGGAGCAGTACTTC. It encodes CASSVGAREQYF.

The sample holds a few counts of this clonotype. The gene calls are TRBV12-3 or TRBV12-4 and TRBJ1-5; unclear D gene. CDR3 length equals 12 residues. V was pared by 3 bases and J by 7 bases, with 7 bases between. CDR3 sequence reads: CASSFREQPQHF. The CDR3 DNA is TGTGCCAGCAGTTTCAGAGAACAGCCCCAGCATTTT.

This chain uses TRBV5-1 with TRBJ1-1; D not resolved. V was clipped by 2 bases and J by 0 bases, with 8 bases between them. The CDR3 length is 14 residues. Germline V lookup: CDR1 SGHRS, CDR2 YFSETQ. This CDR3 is CASSFGTLNTEAFF. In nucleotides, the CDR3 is TGCGCCAGCAGCTTCGGCACCTTGAACACTGAAGCTTTCTTT. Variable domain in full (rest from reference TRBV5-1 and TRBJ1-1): KAGVTQTPRYLIKTRGQQVTLSCSPISGHRSVSWYQQTPGQGLQFLFEYFSETQRNKGNFPGRFSGRQFSNSRSEMNVSTLELGDSALYLCASSFGTLNTEAFFGQGTRLTVV.

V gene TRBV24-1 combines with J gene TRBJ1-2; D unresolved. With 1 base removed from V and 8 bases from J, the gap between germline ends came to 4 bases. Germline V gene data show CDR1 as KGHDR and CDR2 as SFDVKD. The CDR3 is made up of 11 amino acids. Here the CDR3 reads CATSDFKGYTF. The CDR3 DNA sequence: TGTGCCACCAGTGATTTTAAGGGCTACACCTTC.

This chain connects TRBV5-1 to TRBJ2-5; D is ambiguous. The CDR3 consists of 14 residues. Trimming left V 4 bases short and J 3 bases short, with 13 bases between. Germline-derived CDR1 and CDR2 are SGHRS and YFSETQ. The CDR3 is CASSLAGREETQYF. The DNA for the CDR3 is TGCGCCAGCAGCCTGGCCGGTCGGGAAGAGACCCAGTACTTC.

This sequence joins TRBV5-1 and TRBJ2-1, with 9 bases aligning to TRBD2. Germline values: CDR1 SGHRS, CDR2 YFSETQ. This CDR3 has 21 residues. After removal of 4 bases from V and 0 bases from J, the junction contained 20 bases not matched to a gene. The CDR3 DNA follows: TGCGCCAGCAGCCGGGTCCCAGGGTATAGCGGGAGACCCAACTCCTACAATGAGCAGTTCTTC. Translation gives CASSRVPGYSGRPNSYNEQFF.

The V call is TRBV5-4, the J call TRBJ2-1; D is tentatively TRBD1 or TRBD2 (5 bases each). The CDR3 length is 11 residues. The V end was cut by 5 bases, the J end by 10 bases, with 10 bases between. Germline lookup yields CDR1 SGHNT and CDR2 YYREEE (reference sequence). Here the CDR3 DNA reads TGTGCCAGCAGACTAGGGGAGGAGCAGTTCTTC. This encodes CASRLGEEQFF.

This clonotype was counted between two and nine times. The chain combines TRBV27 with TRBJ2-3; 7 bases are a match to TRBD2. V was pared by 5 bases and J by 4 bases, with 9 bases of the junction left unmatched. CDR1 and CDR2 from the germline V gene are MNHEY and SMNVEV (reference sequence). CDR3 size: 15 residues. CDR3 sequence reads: CASSLHWTSADTQYF. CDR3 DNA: TGTGCCAGCAGTCTTCACTGGACTAGTGCAGATACGCAGTATTTT.

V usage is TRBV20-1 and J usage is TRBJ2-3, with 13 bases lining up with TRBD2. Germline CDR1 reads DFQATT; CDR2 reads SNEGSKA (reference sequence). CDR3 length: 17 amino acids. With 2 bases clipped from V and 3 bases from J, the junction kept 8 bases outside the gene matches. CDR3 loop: CSARIPGLAGTTDTQYF. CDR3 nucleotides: TGCAGTGCTAGAATCCCGGGACTAGCGGGAACGACAGATACGCAGTATTTT.